This is a list of T cell receptor beta chains from one sample in a study of technical replicates of blood from a handful of donors. TCRdb's copy holds only in-frame clones and misses some; the assay was immunoSEQ multiplex PCR. The sample lists some 69,000 clones, over 75% occurring once. Sequencing was performed on PBMCs. These TCRs come from a human donor in good health. Some clones in this sample may be carry-over from other donors' samples. CDR3s include the opening cysteine and the closing phenylalanine or tryptophan. Each record gives: J gene, clone size, V gene, D gene, CDR3 DNA, CDR3 protein. A D gene is named only where the DNA matches it firmly. The listing skips clone size in some rows; elsewhere it reads once, few, many or a size class.

TRBJ2-5,.,TRBV7-9,TRBD1,TGTGCCAGCAGCTCCGGAGGACAGGGACTGTTCCAAGAGACCCAGTACTTC,CASSSGGQGLFQETQYF
TRBJ2-5,.,TRBV5-1,.,TGCGCCAGCAGCTTGGGCGGGTCCGAGACCCAGTACTTC,CASSLGGSETQYF
TRBJ1-3,.,TRBV11-2,.,TGTGCCAGCAGCTCCACCGGTCCAGGAAACACCATATATTTT,CASSSTGPGNTIYF
TRBJ2-5,.,TRBV7-9,TRBD2,TGTGCCAGCAGAACACATAGCGGGGGGACCCAAGAGACCCAGTACTTC,CASRTHSGGTQETQYF
TRBJ1-2,.,TRBV4-2,.,TGTGCCAGCAGCCAAGAGATCGGCCTTGTGAGTTTTAGGGAGTATGGCTACACCTTC,CASSQEIGLVSFREYGYTF
TRBJ2-2,once,TRBV18,.,TGTGCCAGCTCGCTGCAGGTCACCGGGGAGCTGTTTTTT,CASSLQVTGELFF
TRBJ2-2,.,TRBV7-8,.,TGTGCCAGCTGCCCTCGGGGGTCTTTCACCGGGGAGCTGTTTTTT,CASCPRGSFTGELFF
TRBJ1-1,.,TRBV29-1,.,TGCAGCGGCCTGGGAGGGGCGATCGAAGCTTTCTTT,CSGLGGAIEAFF
TRBJ2-7,.,TRBV6-5,TRBD2,TGTGCCAGCAGTTACTCTGGGACTAGCGGCTCCTACGAGCAGTACTTC,CASSYSGTSGSYEQYF
TRBJ2-7,.,TRBV19,TRBD1,TGTGCCAGTAGTACTCCGGGACAGGGGGCAGACGAGCAGTACTTC,CASSTPGQGADEQYF
TRBJ1-1,.,TRBV11-3,.,TGTGCCAGCAGCTCCGGGTTCCGGACTGAAGCTTTCTTT,CASSSGFRTEAFF
TRBJ1-5,.,TRBV6-1,.,TGTGCCAGCAGGGACAGCTTTCGCAATCAGCCCCAGCATTTT,CASRDSFRNQPQHF
TRBJ2-3,.,TRBV25-1,TRBD2,TGTGCCACCGGGGATACTAGCGGGGGAGATACGCAGTATTTT,CATGDTSGGDTQYF
TRBJ2-3,.,TRBV5-6,TRBD2,TGTGCCAGCAGCTTCGGGGGACTAGCAACGACAGATACGCAGTATTTT,CASSFGGLATTDTQYF
TRBJ2-6,.,TRBV5-4,.,TGTGCCAGCAGCTTGGTAGGGGCCGGGGCCAACGTCCTGACTTTC,CASSLVGAGANVLTF
TRBJ2-5,.,TRBV11-2,.,TGTGCCTCCAAGAAGCCCCGAGAGACCCAGTACTTC,CASKKPRETQYF
TRBJ2-3,.,TRBV7-2,.,TGTGCCAGCAGCTTGTCGTCGCGCCTAAAATGGACAGATACGCAGTATTTT,CASSLSSRLKWTDTQYF